This TCR beta chain was sequenced in a study of cytomegalovirus exposure and HLA in healthy donors. Study-wide context: The Caucasian-associated ancestry cluster held about 80% of more than 350 genotyped donors. Overall study findings and caveats: The study listed some 160 cytomegalovirus-associated TCR beta chains.

Germline V gene lookup returns CDR1 SGDLS and CDR2 YYNGEE. V was shortened by 0 bases and J by 1 base, with 10 bases between the two germline ends. The CDR3 spans 15 residues. It was with 60 Vbeta and 13 Jbeta primers that the PCR ran. Profiled with immunoSEQ multiplex PCR; TCRdb holds only in-frame clones, not every one. The sample has about 160,000 clones, 75% to 80% seen once. On this clone: Its antigen is currently unknown.

This rearrangement joins TRBV9 to TRBJ1-1; the D gene is possibly TRBD1 (6 bases). The clonotype comes from a woman aged 50 to 65 in good health and CMV-seropositive. The sample taken for sequencing was PBMCs. The CDR3 DNA sequence: TGTGCCAGCAGCGTAGGGGCACAGGGGAACACTGAAGCTTTCTTT. Amino acids: CASSVGAQGNTEAFF.